What follows is one T cell receptor beta chain and its context. What it binds is unknown. This CDR3 spans 14 amino acids. This specimen belongs to a study of blood T cells in healthy people across ages. Study findings and constraints: Bulk PBMC profiling left naive and antigen-experienced comparisons inconclusive. Naive CD4+ cells and diversity were both higher in long-lived donors than in aged donors.

It was with a sample-barcoded 5' primer and a J-beta primer mix that a second PCR of roughly 7 to 12 cycles was run. TCRdb itself ran the 5' RACE reads through MiXCR, one entry per CDR3 protein. Of about 800,000 distinct CDR3 sequences in the sample, roughly 25% are singletons; the top ten hold approximately 3.7%. These data also formed part of another study, on T cells of mothers and their children. As reported in that work: All donors were healthy and Caucasian; they were a few mothers and their six children. Whether pairs are related or unrelated, thymic selection shapes their TCR recombination output in much the same way.

This chain links TRBV21-1 with TRBJ2-3. TRBV21-1 represents a pseudogene. The TCR was taken from a boy between 10 and 17 years old in good health. Sequenced: blood. The CDR3 loop reads CASSKEFVTDTQYF. CDR3 DNA sequence: TGTGCCAGCAGCAAAGAGTTTGTCACAGATACGCAGTATTTT.